The 25 T cell receptor beta chains listed next were all sequenced from one sample in a study of blood T cell repertoires in COVID-19. Repertoires were generated with immunoSEQ multiplex PCR, while TCRdb's copy carries only in-frame clones and drops some. The top ten hold 10% to 11% of the sample, which has around 200,000 clones, approximately 85% seen once. The sequencing sample was made of peripheral blood. The source of these receptors is a human donor with active or convalescent COVID-19. The donor label of this sample is uncertain.

This chain connects TRBV6-5 to TRBJ1-6, with 7 bases matching TRBD1. The V gene end was trimmed by 5 bases and the J gene end by 5 bases; junction bases not matched to a gene: 3. Germline CDR1 is MNHEY and CDR2 is SVGAGI. The length of the CDR3 is 14 residues. The CDR3 DNA sequence: TGTGCCAGCAGTACACAGGGGAATAATTCACCCCTCCACTTT. It translates to CASSTQGNNSPLHF.

The chain carries TRBV6-8 and TRBJ2-5, with D tentatively TRBD1 (5 bases). V lost 2 bases to trimming and J lost 6 bases, with 13 bases between them. Germline V gene data show CDR1 as MNHGY and CDR2 as SAAAGT. The CDR3 runs 14 residues. CDR3 DNA sequence: TGTGCCAGCAGTTACGTAGGGGTTCCGAAGACCCAGTACTTC. Protein: CASSYVGVPKTQYF.

The gene calls are TRBV28 and TRBJ1-2; D is possibly TRBD1 (5 bases). The V gene's germline CDR1 is MDHEN and CDR2 SYDVKM. The CDR3 runs 14 residues. V was pared by 8 bases and J by 8 bases, with 21 bases between. This chain's CDR3 is CASRTQGGSRGYTF. The CDR3 DNA is TGTGCCAGCCGTACCCAGGGAGGATCGAGGGGCTACACCTTC.

This clone turned up a few times. The rearrangement joins TRBV15 to TRBJ1-1, with D perhaps matching TRBD1 (6 bases). Germline assignment: CDR1 LNHNV and CDR2 YYDKDF (reference sequence). V lost 1 base to trimming and J lost 5 bases, with 14 bases between them. The CDR3 loop spans 15 amino acids. The CDR3 loop is CATSRARGLWTEAFF. The DNA for the CDR3 is TGTGCCACCAGCAGAGCGCGGGGGCTCTGGACTGAAGCTTTCTTT.

V usage is TRBV7-9 and J usage is TRBJ2-5, with no clear D. Germline CDR1 reads SEHNR; CDR2 reads FQNEAQ (reference sequence). V gave up 1 base and J gave up 2 bases, with 8 bases separating them. The CDR3 has 14 residues. CDR3 in amino acids: CASSLGAGQETQYF. CDR3 coding DNA: TGTGCCAGCAGCTTAGGAGCCGGGCAAGAGACCCAGTACTTC.

The chain uses TRBV7-9 and TRBJ2-1; unclear D gene. This CDR3 has 15 amino acids. Trimming shortened V by 2 bases and J by 11 bases, and 19 bases separated the two germline ends. Germline loops: CDR1 SEHNR, CDR2 FQNEAQ (reference sequence). The DNA for the CDR3 is TGTGCCAGCAGCTTAAATTCTGGGCTCTCCGACCAGCAGTTCTTC. Its translation is CASSLNSGLSDQQFF.

This chain joins TRBV10-3 and TRBJ1-1; 11 positions agree with TRBD1. After removal of 7 bases from V and 4 bases from J, the junction contained 5 bases not matched to a gene. Germline CDR1 and CDR2: ENHRY and SYGVKD. This CDR3 is built from 14 residues. CDR3 amino acids: CAITSGQGATEAFF. DNA of the CDR3: TGTGCCATCACCTCAGGACAGGGGGCCACTGAAGCTTTCTTT.

The chain links TRBV5-4 to TRBJ1-2, with 8 bases that match TRBD1. The length of the CDR3 is 16 residues. Germline V gene lookup returns CDR1 SGHNT and CDR2 YYREEE (reference sequence). After removal of 4 bases from V and 4 bases from J, the junction contained 12 bases not matched to a gene. The CDR3 loop reads CASSTGQGPTIYGYTF. DNA for the CDR3: TGTGCCAGCAGCACCGGACAGGGCCCCACTATCTATGGCTACACCTTC.

The chain couples TRBV7-2 to TRBJ2-1, with D perhaps TRBD1 (6 bases). There are 14 residues in the CDR3. Trimming stripped 3 bases from V and 5 bases from J, with 11 bases between. The germline V gene encodes CDR1 SGHTA and CDR2 FQGNSA. Here the CDR3 reads CASSFPDRHNEQFF. In nucleotides, the CDR3 is TGTGCCAGCAGCTTTCCGGACAGACACAATGAGCAGTTCTTC. The full variable domain, in which reference TRBV7-2 and TRBJ2-1 provide the parts outside the CDR3, is GAGVSQSPSNKVTEKGKDVELRCDPISGHTALYWYRQSLGQGLEFLIYFQGNSAPDKSGLPSDRFSAERTGGSVSTLTIQRTQQEDSAVYLCASSFPDRHNEQFFGPGTRLTVL.

The chain is built from TRBV30 and TRBJ1-4, with D possibly matching TRBD1 (5 bases). In germline, CDR1 is GTSNPN, CDR2 SVGIG (reference sequence). This CDR3 spans 14 amino acids. Between the trimmed V and J ends, which lost 6 bases and 6 bases, there was a span of 17 bases. In DNA form, the CDR3 reads TGTGCCTGTTGGACGGGGGGACCGTATGAAAAACTGTTTTTT. It is translated as CACWTGGPYEKLFF.

The chain couples TRBV27 to TRBJ2-3, with TRBD2 matching 14 bases. The V gene end was trimmed by 6 bases and the J gene end by 4 bases; junction bases not matched to a gene: 6. Germline V gene sequence: CDR1 MNHEY, CDR2 SMNVEV (reference sequence). The CDR3 runs to 16 residues. CDR3 in amino acids: CASRFGLAGGSDTQYF. The CDR3 DNA reads as TGTGCCAGCAGATTTGGACTAGCGGGAGGTTCAGATACGCAGTATTTT.

The chain has TRBV7-2 and TRBJ1-2; 8 nucleotides agree with TRBD1. Germline V gene data show CDR1 as SGHTA and CDR2 as FQGNSA. V shed 1 base and J 2 bases; nucleotides not matched to a gene: 3. The CDR3 is 15 residues long. The CDR3 protein is CASSLGQGRNYGYTF. CDR3 bases: TGTGCCAGCAGCTTAGGACAGGGGAGGAACTATGGCTACACCTTC. Variable domain in full (rest from reference TRBV7-2 and TRBJ1-2): GAGVSQSPSNKVTEKGKDVELRCDPISGHTALYWYRQSLGQGLEFLIYFQGNSAPDKSGLPSDRFSAERTGGSVSTLTIQRTQQEDSAVYLCASSLGQGRNYGYTFGSGTRLTVV.

The chain links TRBV18 to TRBJ2-4; D remains unclear. The length of the CDR3 is 16 residues. From germline, CDR1 is KGHSH and CDR2 LQKENI. Trimming cost V 2 bases and J 0 bases, with 11 bases left between them. CDR3 residues: CASSPMNTLAKNIQYF. The CDR3 DNA sequence: TGTGCCAGCTCACCAATGAACACGTTAGCCAAAAACATTCAGTACTTC. Full variable domain (missing parts from reference TRBV18 and TRBJ2-4): NAGVMQNPRHLVRRRGQEARLRCSPMKGHSHVYWYRQLPEEGLKFMVYLQKENIIDESGMPKERFSAEFPKEGPSILRIQQVVRGDSAAYFCASSPMNTLAKNIQYFGAGTRLSVL.

This chain links TRBV12-3 or TRBV12-4 with TRBJ1-5; a possible D gene is TRBD1 (6 bases). This CDR3 contains 13 residues. V was trimmed by 2 bases and J by 5 bases, leaving 7 bases between them. CDR3 DNA sequence: TGTGCCAGCAGTTTAACAGGGCATCAGCCCCAGCATTTT. It encodes CASSLTGHQPQHF.

This chain uses TRBV4-3 with TRBJ2-7; D possibly corresponds to TRBD2 (6 bases). Germline V lookup: CDR1 LGHNA, CDR2 YSLEER. The ends were cut back, 3 bases at V and 7 bases at J, with 22 bases in the middle. The length of the CDR3 is 16 residues. The CDR3 loop is CASSHLLGGEHGEQYF. The CDR3 DNA is TGCGCCAGCAGCCACCTTTTGGGCGGGGAGCATGGAGAGCAGTACTTC.

The chain combines TRBV6-4 with TRBJ1-1, with D perhaps matching TRBD1 (6 bases). The CDR3 is 13 residues long. V was trimmed by 5 bases and J by 1 base, leaving 8 bases between them. CDR1 and CDR2 from the germline V gene are MRHNA and SNTAGT. The CDR3 region has the DNA TGTGCCAGCAGTCTGGGGGCGAACACTGAAGCTTTCTTT. It encodes CASSLGANTEAFF.

The chain links TRBV9 to TRBJ2-3; D not certain. This CDR3 comprises 15 residues. The germline CDR1 and CDR2 sequences are SGDLS and YYNGEE. The V and J ends lost 3 bases and 4 bases respectively, with 15 bases between them. DNA for the CDR3: TGTGCCAGCAGCGCCCTAGGTGAGATTGCAGATACGCAGTATTTT. It encodes CASSALGEIADTQYF.

This rearrangement joins TRBV6-5 to TRBJ2-1, with 12 bases lining up with TRBD2. This CDR3 comprises 16 residues. The trim removed 0 bases at V and 7 bases at J, leaving 4 bases unmatched. CDR1 is MNHEY, CDR2 SVGAGI, per germline. CDR3 protein: CASSYSLAGGRNEQFF. The CDR3 DNA reads TGTGCCAGCAGTTACTCTCTAGCGGGGGGGCGGAATGAGCAGTTCTTC.

This chain links TRBV5-5 with TRBJ1-2, with D unresolved. The CDR3 consists of 15 residues. In germline, CDR1 is SGHKS, CDR2 YYEKEE (reference sequence). Trimming shortened V by 4 bases and J by 1 base, and 14 bases separated the two germline ends. The CDR3 DNA sequence: TGTGCCAGCAGCCTTGGTGCAGCGAATAACTATGGCTACACCTTC. Its protein is CASSLGAANNYGYTF.

A single count supports this clone. This chain joins TRBV27 and TRBJ1-6; tentative D call: TRBD1 (5 bases). Germline V lookup: CDR1 MNHEY, CDR2 SMNVEV (reference sequence). The CDR3 has 20 amino acids. V lost 4 bases and J 0 bases, leaving 22 bases between the germline ends. The DNA for the CDR3 is TGTGCCAGCAGTTCCGACCCCCGACAGAGTCCGAGCTCCTATAATTCACCCCTCCACTTT. Protein product: CASSSDPRQSPSSYNSPLHF.

This clone has more than one count but fewer than ten. The gene calls are TRBV20-1 and TRBJ1-2; the D gene is possibly TRBD1 (5 bases). Germline V CDR1 and CDR2: DFQATT, SNEGSKA (reference sequence). V shed 3 bases and J shed 6 bases, with 17 bases lying between them. CDR3 size: 14 residues. CDR3 nucleotides: TGCAGTGCTAGTATTTCGGGGACTTCTGATGGCTACACCTTC. The encoded protein is CSASISGTSDGYTF.

The chain links TRBV12-5 to TRBJ2-1; TRBD2 agrees at 10 bases. Trimming at V came to 7 bases and at J to 0 bases, leaving 12 bases not matched to a gene. CDR3 size: 18 residues. Germline V lookup: CDR1 LGHNT, CDR2 FRNRAP. CDR3 protein: CASAIRVASGGSYNEQFF. DNA for the CDR3: TGTGCTAGTGCCATCCGGGTCGCTAGCGGGGGCTCCTACAATGAGCAGTTCTTC.

This clone was recorded only once. V usage is TRBV28 and J usage is TRBJ2-1; TRBD2 matches at 15 bases. Germline CDR1 reads MDHEN; CDR2 reads SYDVKM. V dropped 5 bases and J dropped 7; count of bases not matched to a gene: 6. The CDR3 length is 16 residues. CDR3 DNA sequence: TGTGCCAGCAGTCCCGGACTAGCGGGGGGGTATAATGAGCAGTTCTTC. Its translation is CASSPGLAGGYNEQFF.

The chain carries TRBV2 and TRBJ1-3; 11 positions match TRBD1. The trim removed 4 bases at V and 2 bases at J, leaving 4 bases unmatched. The CDR3 is made up of 16 amino acids. Per the germline V gene, CDR1 is SNHLY and CDR2 is FYNNEI. Written as DNA, the CDR3 is TGTGCCAGCAGTGTGGACAGGGGGCTTACTGGAAACACCATATATTTT. Translated: CASSVDRGLTGNTIYF.

The chain employs TRBV5-4 and TRBJ2-7, with D maybe TRBD1 (5 bases). This CDR3 contains 12 residues. The V end lost 7 bases, the J end lost 3 bases, and 11 bases lay between the germline ends. Per the germline V gene, CDR1 is SGHNT and CDR2 is YYREEE (reference sequence). The CDR3 bases are TGTGCCAGCGGAAAGGACAACTACGAGCAGTACTTC. This codes for CASGKDNYEQYF.